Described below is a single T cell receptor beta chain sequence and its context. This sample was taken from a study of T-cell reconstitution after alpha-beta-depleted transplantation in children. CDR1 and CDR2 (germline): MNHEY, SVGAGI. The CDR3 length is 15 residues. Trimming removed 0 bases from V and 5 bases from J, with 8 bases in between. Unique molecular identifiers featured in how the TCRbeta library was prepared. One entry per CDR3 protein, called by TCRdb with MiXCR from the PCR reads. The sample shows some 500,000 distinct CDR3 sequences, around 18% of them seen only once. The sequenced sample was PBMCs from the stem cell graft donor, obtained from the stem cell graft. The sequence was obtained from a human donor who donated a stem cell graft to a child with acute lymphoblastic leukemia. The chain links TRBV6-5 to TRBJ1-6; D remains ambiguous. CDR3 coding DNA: TGTGCCAGCAGTTACTCAGGGAGGGATAATTCACCCCTCCACTTT. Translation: CASSYSGRDNSPLHF.